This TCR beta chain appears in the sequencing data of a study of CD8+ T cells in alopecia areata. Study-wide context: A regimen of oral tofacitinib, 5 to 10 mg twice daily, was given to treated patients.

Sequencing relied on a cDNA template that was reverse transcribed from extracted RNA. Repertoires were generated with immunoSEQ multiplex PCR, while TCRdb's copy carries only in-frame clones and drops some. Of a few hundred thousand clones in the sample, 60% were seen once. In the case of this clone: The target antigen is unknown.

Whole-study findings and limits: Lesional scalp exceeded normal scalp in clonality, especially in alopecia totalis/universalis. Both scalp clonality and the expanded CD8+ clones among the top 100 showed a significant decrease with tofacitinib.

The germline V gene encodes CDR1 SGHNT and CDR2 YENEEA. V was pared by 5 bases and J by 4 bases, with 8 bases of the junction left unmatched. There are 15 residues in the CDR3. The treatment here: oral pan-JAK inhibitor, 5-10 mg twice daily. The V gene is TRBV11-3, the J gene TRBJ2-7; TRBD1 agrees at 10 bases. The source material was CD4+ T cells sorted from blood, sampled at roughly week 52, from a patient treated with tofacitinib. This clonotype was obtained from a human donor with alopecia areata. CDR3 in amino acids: CASSTRTGGSYEQYF. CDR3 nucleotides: TGTGCCAGCAGCACACGGACAGGGGGGAGTTACGAGCAGTACTTC.